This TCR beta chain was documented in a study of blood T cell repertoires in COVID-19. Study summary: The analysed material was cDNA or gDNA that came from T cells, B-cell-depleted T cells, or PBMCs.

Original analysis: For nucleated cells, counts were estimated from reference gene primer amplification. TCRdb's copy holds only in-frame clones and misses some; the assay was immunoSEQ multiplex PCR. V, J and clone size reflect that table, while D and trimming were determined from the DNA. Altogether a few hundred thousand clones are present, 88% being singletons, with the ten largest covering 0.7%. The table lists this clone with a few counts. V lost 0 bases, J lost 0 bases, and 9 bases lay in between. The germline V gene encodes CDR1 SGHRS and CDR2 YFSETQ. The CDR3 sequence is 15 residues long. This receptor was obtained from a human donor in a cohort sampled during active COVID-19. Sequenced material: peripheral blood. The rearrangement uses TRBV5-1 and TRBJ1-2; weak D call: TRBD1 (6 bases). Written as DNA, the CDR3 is TGCGCCAGCAGCTTGGTTCAGGGGACTAACTATGGCTACACCTTC. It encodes CASSLVQGTNYGYTF. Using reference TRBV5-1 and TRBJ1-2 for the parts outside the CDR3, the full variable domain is KAGVTQTPRYLIKTRGQQVTLSCSPISGHRSVSWYQQTPGQGLQFLFEYFSETQRNKGNFPGRFSGRQFSNSRSEMNVSTLELGDSALYLCASSLVQGTNYGYTFGSGTRLTVV.